The entry below gives a single TCR beta chain sequence along with its context. Antigen unknown. These data originate in a study of T cells expressing NK-cell markers. Study at large: It was sorted CD3+CD56+NKG2C+, CD3+CD56+NKG2C- and CD3+CD56-NKG2C+ T cells that supplied the TCR beta repertoires. Most of the eight sequenced donors tested HCMV-seropositive; one tested seronegative.

Findings of the study overall: Of the CD8+ T cell pool in about six donors, roughly 1.0-8% was accounted for by dominant NKG2C+ clonotypes.

The cDNA for TCR beta came from 5'RACE template switching with UMIs. For each CDR3 protein, TCRdb gives one entry from its re-call of the 5' RACE reads, without DNA. This repertoire comprises around 550,000 distinct CDR3 sequences; its ten largest clones make up roughly 3.5%. This CDR3 spans 17 amino acids. Germline assignment: CDR1 SGHRS and CDR2 YFSETQ. The clonotype originates from a man aged 18-30 years in good health. The specimen was blood T cells: a sorted CD56 or NKG2C T cell subset, CD4+ or CD8+ T cells, or bulk PBMC T cells (not recorded which). The chain carries TRBV5-1 and TRBJ2-3; TCRdb outputs TRBD2, but without DNA this stays unchecked. This chain's CDR3 is CASSLDFSSGSTDTQYF.